This is a list of T cell receptor beta chains from one sample in a study of T-cell reconstitution after alpha-beta-depleted transplantation in children. TCRdb reprocessed the PCR reads via MiXCR and lists one record per CDR3 protein. The sample comprises 90,000 to 100,000 distinct CDR3 sequences, 20% to 30% of which are singletons, and around a fifth rests with the top ten. Material: PBMCs, obtained before TCRalphabeta/CD19-depleted stem cell transplant. These receptors originate from a boy younger than 10 with acute lymphoblastic leukemia, due to receive a stem cell transplant. Each CDR3 is given with its conserved first and last residue. D genes are given only for firm matches. Rows may omit the clone size; those that give it use once, few, many or a size class.

CDR3 DNA	CDR3 protein	D gene	CDR3 length	J gene	clone size	V gene
TGCAGTGCTAGCCTACAGGGGTCAGGGGACACCGGGGAGCTGTTTTTT	CSASLQGSGDTGELFF	TRBD1	16	TRBJ2-2	few	TRBV20-1
TGCGCCAGCAGCCAAGATCCTGAGACTAGCGGAGCCGGGGAGCTGTTTTTT	CASSQDPETSGAGELFF	TRBD2	17	TRBJ2-2	few	TRBV4-1
TGTGCCAGCAGCTTAGAGGGGATAGTCACCGGGGAGCTGTTTTTT	CASSLEGIVTGELFF	-	15	TRBJ2-2	-	TRBV7-9
TGTGCCACCAGCTCTGCTTTAGGCCCTTATACGCAGTATTTT	CATSSALGPYTQYF	-	14	TRBJ2-3	few	TRBV15
TGTGCCAGCAGGCATACTAAAACAGGGGTTATTGCCTTC	CASRHTKTGVIAF	TRBD1	13	TRBJ1-2	-	TRBV28
TGTGCCAGCAGCTCCCCCCTTGCCACTGAAGCTTTCTTT	CASSSPLATEAFF	-	13	TRBJ1-1	-	TRBV7-2
TGTGCCACCAGCCCCGGGGGACTAGCGATTGTCGAGCAGTACTTC	CATSPGGLAIVEQYF	TRBD2	15	TRBJ2-7	-	TRBV15
TGTGCCAGCAGCTTAGATAGCGGGGAGACCCAGTACTTC	CASSLDSGETQYF	TRBD2	13	TRBJ2-5	few	TRBV7-8
TGTGCCAGCAGCGTAGCTCCCACGCTAGCGGGCTCCTACAATGAGCAGTTCTTC	CASSVAPTLAGSYNEQFF	TRBD2	18	TRBJ2-1	-	TRBV9
TGTGCCACCAGCAGCCGACTCTCGGGTACCGGGCCTGAACCCGATGAGCAGTTCTTC	CATSSRLSGTGPEPDEQFF	-	19	TRBJ2-1	-	TRBV15
TGCGCCAGCAGGAGACAGGGGGGAGGAGAGCAGTACTTC	CASRRQGGGEQYF	TRBD1	13	TRBJ2-7	-	TRBV4-1
TGCAGTGCTAGCGCCTCCACCGGGGAGCTGTTTTTT	CSASASTGELFF	-	12	TRBJ2-2	-	TRBV20-1
TGTGCCAGCAGTTCTCCGGGACTGAAGCAGTATTTT	CASSSPGLKQYF	-	12	TRBJ2-3	-	TRBV12-3/TRBV12-4
TGCAGTGCCCCCGTGGAGGACGGGACCTACGAGCAGTACTTC	CSAPVEDGTYEQYF	-	14	TRBJ2-7	few	TRBV20-1
TGTGCCAGCAGACACGGGCTAGAGACCCAGTACTTC	CASRHGLETQYF	-	12	TRBJ2-5	-	TRBV3-1
TGTGCCAGCAGCCGTTTCCCCAGTAGCAATCAGCCCCAGCATTTT	CASSRFPSSNQPQHF	-	15	TRBJ1-5	few	TRBV12-3/TRBV12-4
TGTGCCAGCAGACGGACAGACCCTAATGAAAAACTGTTTTTT	CASRRTDPNEKLFF	-	14	TRBJ1-4	-	TRBV27
TGCAGTGAACCGGGACTAGCGGGAAGAACGCAGTATTTT	CSEPGLAGRTQYF	TRBD2	13	TRBJ2-3	few	TRBV20-1
TGTGCCAGCAGCTTCTCCCTAAGTAGGGTGGAGACCCAGTACTTC	CASSFSLSRVETQYF	-	15	TRBJ2-5	-	TRBV11-2
TGCAGTGCTAGAGATGGGGGACTAGCGGGAGTCGGGGAGCAGTTCTTC	CSARDGGLAGVGEQFF	TRBD2	16	TRBJ2-1	few	TRBV20-1
TGTGCCAGCAGTTACCCCGGGCACAATGAGCAGTTCTTC	CASSYPGHNEQFF	-	13	TRBJ2-1	-	TRBV6-6
TGCGCCAGCAGCGAGGGGACTTACTACGAGCAGTACTTC	CASSEGTYYEQYF	-	13	TRBJ2-7	few	TRBV10-1
TGTGCCAGCAATCTAGGCAGGGAGACCCAGTACTTC	CASNLGRETQYF	-	12	TRBJ2-5	many	TRBV28
TGTGCCAGCAGTTTAGTGTTCGGAGGGGCCTACAATGAGCGGTTCTTC	CASSLVFGGAYNERFF	-	16	TRBJ2-1	-	TRBV12-3/TRBV12-4
TGTGCCAGCCTAGGACTAGGCTACAATGAGCAGTTCTTC	CASLGLGYNEQFF	TRBD2	13	TRBJ2-1	few	TRBV28
TGCAGCGTTCCGGGTTATGGTCCCCCCTACGAGCAGTACTTC	CSVPGYGPPYEQYF	-	14	TRBJ2-7	-	TRBV29-1
TGTGCCAGCAGCTTAACTAGCTTCTATGAGCAGTACTTC	CASSLTSFYEQYF	-	13	TRBJ2-7	-	TRBV7-2
TGCAGTGCTACAGGCCACCCGGCTAACTATGGCTACACCTTC	CSATGHPANYGYTF	-	14	TRBJ1-2	many	TRBV20-1
TGTGCCAGCAGTTTATTCAGCGGAGGGACAACTCACACAGATACGCAGTATTTT	CASSLFSGGTTHTDTQYF	-	18	TRBJ2-3	many	TRBV12-3/TRBV12-4
TGTGCCAGCAGTGAGGGACTAGCGAGCAATGAGCAGTTCTTC	CASSEGLASNEQFF	TRBD2	14	TRBJ2-1	-	TRBV6-4
TGTGCCAGCAGCCGGGACAGGGAGTTATACACCGGGGAGCTGTTTTTT	CASSRDRELYTGELFF	TRBD1	16	TRBJ2-2	once	TRBV2
TGCAGTGCTAGTGGACCGCCCCTCAACAGGAACACTGAAGCTTTCTTT	CSASGPPLNRNTEAFF	-	16	TRBJ1-1	-	TRBV20-1
TGTGCCAGCAGTGCGGGACAGGGCTCCCACGAGCAGTACTTC	CASSAGQGSHEQYF	TRBD1	14	TRBJ2-7	-	TRBV6-1